This is a list of T cell receptor beta chains from one sample in a study of blood T cells in healthy people across ages. TCRdb fed the 5' RACE reads into MiXCR, producing one record per CDR3 protein. Here the sample spans some 940,000 distinct CDR3 sequences, almost 30% being singletons. This same sample was also taken into another study, of T cells of mothers and their children.

Specimen: blood. All receptors come from a middle-aged woman in good health. CDR3s include the opening cysteine and the closing phenylalanine or tryptophan. D genes are given only for firm matches.

v_call d_call cdr3_aa
TRBV5-1 TRBD1 CASSLEGQISEQYF
TRBV28 TRBD2 CASRPRTSGGAYEQFF
TRBV5-1 . CASSLGTSVLREAFF
TRBV7-2 . CASSFKGQGGPYNEQFF
TRBV20-1 . CSASVPGGTEAFF
TRBV5-1 TRBD1 CASSSGDRSNNEQFF
TRBV28 . CASSSSRVAKNIQYF
TRBV14 . CASSQVYSETQYF
TRBV9 . CASSGGLSGLYTGELFF
TRBV28 TRBD1 CASSSGQGDTDTQYF
TRBV20-1 . CSARDLSARSSYEQYF
TRBV20-1 . CSASRIIDEQFF
TRBV27 . CASSLQKNSPLHF
TRBV6-1 . CASSEGIGPTREQYF
TRBV7-9 . CASSLVGPPKNIQYF
TRBV7-9 . CASSLGGKMAFF
TRBV6-4 TRBD2 CASSGTSGGADTQYF
TRBV2 TRBD2 CASSERSGGSSGANVLTF
TRBV6-4 TRBD1 CASSPRTGGPHGYTF
TRBV7-2 TRBD2 CASSFGLAPQETQYF
TRBV12-3/TRBV12-4 . CASSLAGAAQETQYF